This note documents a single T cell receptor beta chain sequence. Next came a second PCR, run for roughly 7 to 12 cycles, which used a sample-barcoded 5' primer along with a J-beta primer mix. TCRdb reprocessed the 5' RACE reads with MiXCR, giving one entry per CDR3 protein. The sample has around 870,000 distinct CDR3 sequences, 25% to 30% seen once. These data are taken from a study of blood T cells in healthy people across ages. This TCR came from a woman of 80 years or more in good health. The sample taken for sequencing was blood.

The CDR3 is CASSLAVGASTDVQYF. The DNA of the CDR3 is TGTGCCAGCAGTTTAGCAGTGGGAGCGAGCACAGATGTGCAGTATTTT. The V and J genes are TRBV12-3 or TRBV12-4 and TRBJ2-3, with D maybe TRBD2 (5 bases). The germline V and J ends were trimmed by 0 bases and 11 bases, with 21 bases remaining between them. The CDR3 length is 16 residues.